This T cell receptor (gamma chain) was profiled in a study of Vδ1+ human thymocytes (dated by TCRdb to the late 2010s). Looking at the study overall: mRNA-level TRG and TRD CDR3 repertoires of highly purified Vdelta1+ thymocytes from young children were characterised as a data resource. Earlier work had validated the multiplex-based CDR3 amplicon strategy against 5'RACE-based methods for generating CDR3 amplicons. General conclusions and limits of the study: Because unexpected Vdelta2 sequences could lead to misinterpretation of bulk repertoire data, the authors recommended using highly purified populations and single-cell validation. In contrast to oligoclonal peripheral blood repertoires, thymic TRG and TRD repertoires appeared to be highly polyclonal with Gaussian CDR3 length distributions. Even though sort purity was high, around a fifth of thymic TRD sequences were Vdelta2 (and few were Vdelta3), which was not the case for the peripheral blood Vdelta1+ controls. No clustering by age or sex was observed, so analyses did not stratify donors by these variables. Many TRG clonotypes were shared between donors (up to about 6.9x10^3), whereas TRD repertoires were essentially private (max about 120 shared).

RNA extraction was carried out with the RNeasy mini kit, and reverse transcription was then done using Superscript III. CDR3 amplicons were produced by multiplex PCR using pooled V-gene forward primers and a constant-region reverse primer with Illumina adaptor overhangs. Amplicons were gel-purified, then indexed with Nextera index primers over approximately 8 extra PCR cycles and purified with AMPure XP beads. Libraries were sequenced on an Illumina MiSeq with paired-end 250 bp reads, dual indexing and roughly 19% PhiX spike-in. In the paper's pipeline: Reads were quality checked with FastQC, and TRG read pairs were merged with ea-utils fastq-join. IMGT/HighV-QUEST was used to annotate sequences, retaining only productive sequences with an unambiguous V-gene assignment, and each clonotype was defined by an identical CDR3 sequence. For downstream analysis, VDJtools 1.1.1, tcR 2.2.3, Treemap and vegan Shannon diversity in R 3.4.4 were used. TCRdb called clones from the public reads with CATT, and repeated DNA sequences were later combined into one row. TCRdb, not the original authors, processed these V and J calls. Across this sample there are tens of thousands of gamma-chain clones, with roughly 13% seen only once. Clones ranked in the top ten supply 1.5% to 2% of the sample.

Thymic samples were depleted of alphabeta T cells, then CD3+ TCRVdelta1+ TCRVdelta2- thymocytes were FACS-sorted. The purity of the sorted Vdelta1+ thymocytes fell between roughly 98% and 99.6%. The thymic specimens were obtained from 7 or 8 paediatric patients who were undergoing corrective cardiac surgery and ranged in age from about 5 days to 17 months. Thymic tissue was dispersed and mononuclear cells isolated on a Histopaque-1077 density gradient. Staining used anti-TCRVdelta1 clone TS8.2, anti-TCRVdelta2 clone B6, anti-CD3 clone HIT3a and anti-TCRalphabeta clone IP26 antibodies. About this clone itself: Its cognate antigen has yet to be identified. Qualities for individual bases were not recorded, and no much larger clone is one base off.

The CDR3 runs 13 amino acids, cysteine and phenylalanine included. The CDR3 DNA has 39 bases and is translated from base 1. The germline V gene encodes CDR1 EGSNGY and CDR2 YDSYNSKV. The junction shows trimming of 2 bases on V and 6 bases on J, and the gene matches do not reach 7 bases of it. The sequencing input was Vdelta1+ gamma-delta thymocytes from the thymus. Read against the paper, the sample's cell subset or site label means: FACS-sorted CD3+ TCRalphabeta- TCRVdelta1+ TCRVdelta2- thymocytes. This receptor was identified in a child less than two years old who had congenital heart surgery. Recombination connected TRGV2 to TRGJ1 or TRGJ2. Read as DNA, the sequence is TGTGCCACCTGGGACGCGCTTGGTTATAAGAAACTCTTT. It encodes CATWDALGYKKLF.